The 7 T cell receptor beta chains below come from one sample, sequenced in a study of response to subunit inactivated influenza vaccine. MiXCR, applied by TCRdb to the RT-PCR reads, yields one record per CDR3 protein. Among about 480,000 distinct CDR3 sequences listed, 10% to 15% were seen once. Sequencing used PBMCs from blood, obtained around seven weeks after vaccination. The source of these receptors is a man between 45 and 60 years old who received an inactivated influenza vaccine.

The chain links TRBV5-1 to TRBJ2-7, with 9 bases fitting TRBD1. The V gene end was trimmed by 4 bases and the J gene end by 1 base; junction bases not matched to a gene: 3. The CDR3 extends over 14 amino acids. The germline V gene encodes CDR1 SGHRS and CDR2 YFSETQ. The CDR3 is CASSAGQGSYEQYF. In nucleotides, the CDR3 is TGCGCCAGCAGCGCGGGACAGGGATCCTACGAGCAGTACTTC.

The CDR3 region has the DNA TGCAGTGCCTGGGGGGGGGGACTCGAGTACGAGCAGTACTTC. Translating gives CSAWGGGLEYEQYF. The V gene is TRBV20-1, the J gene TRBJ2-7; 7 bases align to TRBD2. The junction had 12 bases not matched to a gene; V was cut back by 6 bases and J by 4 bases. Germline V gives CDR1 DFQATT, CDR2 SNEGSKA (reference sequence). The CDR3 runs to 14 residues.

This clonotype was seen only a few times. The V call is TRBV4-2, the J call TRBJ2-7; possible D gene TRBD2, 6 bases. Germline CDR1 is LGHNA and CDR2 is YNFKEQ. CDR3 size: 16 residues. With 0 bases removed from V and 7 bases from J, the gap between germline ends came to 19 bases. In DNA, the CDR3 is TGTGCCAGCAGCCAAGATCGGGGGAGGACCTCGGGGGAGCAGTACTTC. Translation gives CASSQDRGRTSGEQYF.

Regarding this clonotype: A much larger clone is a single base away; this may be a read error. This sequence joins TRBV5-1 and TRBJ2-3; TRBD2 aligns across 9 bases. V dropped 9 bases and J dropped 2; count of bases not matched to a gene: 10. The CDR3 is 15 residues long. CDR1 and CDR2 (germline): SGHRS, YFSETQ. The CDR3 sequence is CANRRLAETTDTQYF. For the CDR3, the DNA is TGCGCCAACCGAAGACTAGCGGAGACCACAGATACGCAGTATTTT.

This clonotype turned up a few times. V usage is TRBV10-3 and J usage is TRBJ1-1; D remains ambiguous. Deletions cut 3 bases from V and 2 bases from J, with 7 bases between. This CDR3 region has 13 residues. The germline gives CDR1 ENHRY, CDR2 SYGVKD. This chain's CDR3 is CAISEFSNTEAFF. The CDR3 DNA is TGTGCCATCAGTGAATTCAGCAACACTGAAGCTTTCTTT.

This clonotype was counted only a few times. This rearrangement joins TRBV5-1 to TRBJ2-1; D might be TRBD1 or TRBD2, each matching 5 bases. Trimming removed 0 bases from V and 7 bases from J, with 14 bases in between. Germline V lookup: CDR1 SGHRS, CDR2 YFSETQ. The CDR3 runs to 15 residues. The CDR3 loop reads CASSLGSRDANEQFF. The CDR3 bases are TGCGCCAGCAGCTTGGGGTCCAGGGACGCAAATGAGCAGTTCTTC.

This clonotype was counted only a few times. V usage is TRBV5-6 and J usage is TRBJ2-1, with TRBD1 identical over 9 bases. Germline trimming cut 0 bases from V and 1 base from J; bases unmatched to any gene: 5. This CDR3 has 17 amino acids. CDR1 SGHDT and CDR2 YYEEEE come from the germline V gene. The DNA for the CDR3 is TGTGCCAGCAGCTTGGCCGGGACAGGGATGTCCTACAATGAGCAGTTCTTC. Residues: CASSLAGTGMSYNEQFF.